This TCR beta chain was sequenced for a study of blood T cell repertoires in COVID-19. The repertoire was sequenced with immunoSEQ multiplex PCR; TCRdb's copy has only in-frame clones and lacks some. Of about 410,000 clones listed, around nine tenths are singletons. Sequences were obtained from peripheral blood. The source is a woman aged 40 to 50 with COVID-19, enrolled during active disease.

CDR3 sequence (DNA): TGCGCCTCTGGTCAGGGGTTAGGGACAGATACGCAGTATTTT. Translated: CASGQGLGTDTQYF. This rearrangement joins TRBV5-1 to TRBJ2-3; D possibly corresponds to TRBD1 (6 bases). The V gene lost 10 bases and the J gene lost 3 bases, with 18 bases spanning the gap. The CDR3 is made up of 14 amino acids. The germline gives CDR1 SGHRS, CDR2 YFSETQ. Complete variable domain (other parts from reference TRBV5-1 and TRBJ2-3): KAGVTQTPRYLIKTRGQQVTLSCSPISGHRSVSWYQQTPGQGLQFLFEYFSETQRNKGNFPGRFSGRQFSNSRSEMNVSTLELGDSALYLCASGQGLGTDTQYFGPGTRLTVL.